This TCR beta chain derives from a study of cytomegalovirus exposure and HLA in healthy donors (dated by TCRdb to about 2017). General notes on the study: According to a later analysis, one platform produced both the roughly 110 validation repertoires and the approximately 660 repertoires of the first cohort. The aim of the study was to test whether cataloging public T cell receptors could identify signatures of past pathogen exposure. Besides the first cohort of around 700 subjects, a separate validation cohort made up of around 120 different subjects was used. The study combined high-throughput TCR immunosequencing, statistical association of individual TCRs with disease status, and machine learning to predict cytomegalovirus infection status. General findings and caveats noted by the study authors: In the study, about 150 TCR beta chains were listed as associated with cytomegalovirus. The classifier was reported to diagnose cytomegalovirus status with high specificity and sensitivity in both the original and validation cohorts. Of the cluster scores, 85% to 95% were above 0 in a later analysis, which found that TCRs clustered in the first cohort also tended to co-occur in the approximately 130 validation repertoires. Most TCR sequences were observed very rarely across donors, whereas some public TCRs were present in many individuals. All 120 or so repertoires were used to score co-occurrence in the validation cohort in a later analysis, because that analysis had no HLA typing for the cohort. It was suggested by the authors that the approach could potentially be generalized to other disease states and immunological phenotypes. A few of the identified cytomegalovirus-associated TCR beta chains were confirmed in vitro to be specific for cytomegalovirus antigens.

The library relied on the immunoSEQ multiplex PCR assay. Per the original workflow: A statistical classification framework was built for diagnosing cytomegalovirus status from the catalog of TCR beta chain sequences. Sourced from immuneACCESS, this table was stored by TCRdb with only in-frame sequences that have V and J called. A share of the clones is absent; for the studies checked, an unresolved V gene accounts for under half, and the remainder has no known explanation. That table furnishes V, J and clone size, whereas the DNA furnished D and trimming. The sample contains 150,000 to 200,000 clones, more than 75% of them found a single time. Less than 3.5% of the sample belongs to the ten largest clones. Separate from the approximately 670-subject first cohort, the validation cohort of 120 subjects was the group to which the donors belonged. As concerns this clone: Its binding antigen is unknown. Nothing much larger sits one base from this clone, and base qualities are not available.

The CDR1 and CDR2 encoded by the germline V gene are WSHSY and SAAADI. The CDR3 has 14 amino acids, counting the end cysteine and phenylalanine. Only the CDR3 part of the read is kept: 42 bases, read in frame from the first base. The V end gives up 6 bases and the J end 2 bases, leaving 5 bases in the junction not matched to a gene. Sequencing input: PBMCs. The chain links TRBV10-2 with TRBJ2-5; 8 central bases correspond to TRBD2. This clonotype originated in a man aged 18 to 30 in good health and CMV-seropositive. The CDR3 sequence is CASRLAGRQETQYF. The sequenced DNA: TGCGCCAGCAGATTAGCGGGGAGGCAAGAGACCCAGTACTTC.